The 30 T cell receptor beta chains below come from one sample, sequenced in a study of Graves' ophthalmopathy and Graves' hyperthyroidism. RNA transcripts served as template for amplifying TCR beta CDR3 sequences. First-round RT-PCR with HTBI primers preceded a second-round multiplex PCR. MiXCR, applied by TCRdb to the multiplex PCR reads, yields one record per CDR3 protein. The sample lists around 520,000 distinct CDR3 sequences, under 45% seen once, with 3.5% to 5% in the top ten. Material: peripheral blood or thyroid tissue (not recorded which). All receptors derive from an adult man with Graves' hyperthyroidism.

This clonotype was seen repeatedly, ten times or more. V is TRBV12-3 or TRBV12-4 and J is TRBJ2-5, with 8 positions matching TRBD2. The CDR3 is 16 residues long. Losses at the gene ends were 5 bases for V and 4 bases for J; bases not matched to a gene: 12. The chain's CDR3 is CASSPSRGLGGETQYF. CDR3 DNA: TGTGCCAGCAGTCCATCGAGGGGACTAGGGGGAGAGACCCAGTACTTC.

This clonotype was found a few times. An end of the junction differs from the germline gene, which may be a read error. The chain employs TRBV10-3 and TRBJ1-6; no clear D. In germline, CDR1 is ENHRY, CDR2 SYGVKD. This CDR3 has 13 amino acids. CDR3 protein: CASSEDINSPLHF. The DNA of the CDR3 is TGTGCCAGCAGTGAAGATATTAATTCACCCCTCCACTTT.

V and J are TRBV7-2 and TRBJ2-2; D is unclear. Germline loops: CDR1 SGHTA, CDR2 FQGNSA. V lost 6 bases, J lost 8 bases, and 4 bases lay in between. The CDR3 is 10 amino acids. The CDR3 region has the DNA TGTGCCAGCAGACAAGGGGAGCTGTTTTTT. Translated: CASRQGELFF.

This chain joins TRBV5-1 and TRBJ2-5; D is unresolved. The V gene lost 7 bases and the J gene lost 5 bases, with 18 bases spanning the gap. Germline assignment: CDR1 SGHRS and CDR2 YFSETQ. The CDR3 loop spans 14 amino acids. The DNA for the CDR3 is TGCGCCAGCCCTTGGGTTGCGCGTGACGAGACCCAGTACTTC. Residues: CASPWVARDETQYF.

This clonotype has a count of ten or more. J is TRBJ2-2 and V is TRBV7-9; D is unclear. Looked up from germline, CDR1 is SEHNR and CDR2 is FQNEAQ (reference sequence). Trimming removed 3 bases at V and 8 bases at J, with 10 bases between. The CDR3 spans 13 residues. CDR3 DNA: TGTGCCAGCAGCTTCGGCGTGATGGGGGAGCTGTTTTTT. Translated: CASSFGVMGELFF.

This clonotype was recorded a few times. The chain carries TRBV12-5 and TRBJ2-7; TRBD2 agrees at 8 bases. CDR1 and CDR2 from the germline V gene are LGHNT and FRNRAP. The CDR3 has 16 residues. V trimming: 0 bases; J trimming: 6 bases; junction bases outside the gene matches: 10. CDR3 DNA: TGTGCTAGTGGTTTGGTTTTGTCCCAACTAGCGGTCGAGCAGTACTTC. Its translation is CASGLVLSQLAVEQYF.

This clonotype was recorded a few times. The chain joins TRBV28 to TRBJ1-5; D might be TRBD1 (6 bases). There are 17 residues in the CDR3. The germline V gene has CDR1 MDHEN and CDR2 SYDVKM. The V end lost 5 bases, the J end lost 2 bases, and 19 bases lay between the germline ends. CDR3 protein: CASSSLRGLSGNQPQHF. The CDR3, as DNA: TGTGCCAGCAGTAGCCTCAGGGGCCTTTCGGGCAATCAGCCCCAGCATTTT.

This clonotype was found a few times. The genes are TRBV29-1 and TRBJ2-3, with 7 bases that match TRBD1. The length of the CDR3 is 15 residues. Germline V gene sequence: CDR1 SQVTM, CDR2 ANQGSEA. V shed 1 base, J shed 7 bases, and the junction held 11 bases outside the gene matches. CDR3 in DNA: TGCAGCGTTGAAGGTATTGGGACAGCTAGAAATACGCAGTATTTT. Translating gives CSVEGIGTARNTQYF.

The chain couples TRBV11-2 to TRBJ2-7, with D possibly matching TRBD2 (5 bases). CDR1 and CDR2 from the germline V gene are SGHAT and FQNNGV. CDR3 length equals 15 residues. V gave up 0 bases and J gave up 5 bases, with 14 bases separating them. The CDR3: CASSLDPGSGNEQYF. The CDR3 coding sequence is TGTGCCAGCAGCTTAGACCCGGGGTCGGGGAACGAGCAGTACTTC. The full variable domain, its missing parts supplied by reference TRBV11-2 and TRBJ2-7, is EAGVAQSPRYKIIEKRQSVAFWCNPISGHATLYWYQQILGQGPKLLIQFQNNGVVDDSQLPKDRFSAERLKGVDSTLKIQPAKLEDSAVYLCASSLDPGSGNEQYFGPGTRLTVT.

This clonotype has ten or more counts. The chain has TRBV20-1 and TRBJ1-5; 7 bases are shared with TRBD1. J lost 5 bases, V lost 5 bases, and 12 bases had no gene match. The CDR3 is made up of 15 amino acids. Germline loops: CDR1 DFQATT, CDR2 SNEGSKA (reference sequence). The DNA for the CDR3 is TGCAGTGCTGCCACAGGGGCAGGCGGACATCAGCCCCAGCATTTT. Translating it yields CSAATGAGGHQPQHF.

This clonotype was observed many times. The chain is built from TRBV29-1 and TRBJ2-7; D remains unclear. The CDR3 is 12 residues long. Germline V lookup: CDR1 SQVTM, CDR2 ANQGSEA. The ends were cut back, 0 bases at V and 6 bases at J, with 9 bases in the middle. The CDR3 sequence is CSVEDSGREQYF. The CDR3 nucleotides read TGCAGCGTTGAAGATTCTGGCCGCGAGCAGTACTTC.

The sample holds many counts of this clonotype. The rearrangement uses TRBV7-9 and TRBJ1-2, with TRBD1 matching over 8 bases. This CDR3 region has 14 residues. The V gene end was trimmed by 6 bases and the J gene end by 6 bases; junction bases not matched to a gene: 9. The germline V gene has CDR1 SEHNR and CDR2 FQNEAQ (reference sequence). The CDR3 protein is CASSYAGTGDGYTF. CDR3 DNA sequence: TGTGCCAGCAGTTATGCCGGGACAGGAGATGGCTACACCTTC.

Comment on this clonotype: A read error may be the cause here, since a much bigger clone is one base away. The rearrangement uses TRBV5-4 and TRBJ2-2; possible D gene TRBD2, 6 bases. The V gene's germline CDR1 is SGHNT and CDR2 YYREEE (reference sequence). The V end lost 3 bases, the J end lost 6 bases, and 12 bases lay between the germline ends. The CDR3 runs 14 residues. In DNA, the CDR3 is TGTGCCAGCAGCTGGCGTTCGGGAGCCGGGGAGCTGTTTTTT. As protein: CASSWRSGAGELFF.

This clonotype was recorded a few times. CDR3 residues: CASSFPREANNEKLFF. CDR3 sequence (DNA): TGTGCCAGCAGTTTTCCCCGGGAGGCCAATAATGAAAAACTGTTTTTT. The chain employs TRBV12-3 or TRBV12-4 and TRBJ1-4; D is unclear. The CDR3 extends over 16 amino acids. Trimming left V 3 bases short and J 4 bases short, with 15 bases between.

In its sample, this clonotype was seen a few times. J is TRBJ1-1 and V is TRBV4-1, with 10 bases that match TRBD1. CDR3 length: 14 amino acids. Trimming took 3 bases from V and 5 from J; bases not matched to a gene: 3. Germline V gene data show CDR1 as MGHRA and CDR2 as YSYEKL. The CDR3 nucleotides read TGCGCCAGCAGCCACGGACAGGGGGAAACTGAAGCTTTCTTT. The encoded protein is CASSHGQGETEAFF.

The rearrangement links TRBV20-1 to TRBJ2-5; D uncertain. CDR1 is DFQATT, CDR2 SNEGSKA, per germline (reference sequence). The CDR3 is 12 amino acids. V gave up 3 bases and J gave up 4 bases, with 9 bases separating them. In DNA form, the CDR3 reads TGCAGTGCTAGGAGCCGGCGAGAGACCCAGTACTTC. Protein: CSARSRRETQYF.

This clonotype turned up a few times. This chain joins TRBV7-9 and TRBJ1-2, with a weak D call TRBD1 (5 bases). V was trimmed by 2 bases and J by 2 bases, leaving 15 bases between them. CDR1 and CDR2 (germline): SEHNR, FQNEAQ (reference sequence). This CDR3 has 16 amino acids. Written as DNA, the CDR3 is TGTGCCAGCAGCTTAAACCCCGGGACGGAGAACTATGGCTACACCTTC. Translated, it gives CASSLNPGTENYGYTF.

V and J are TRBV6-6 and TRBJ1-1, with D perhaps TRBD1 (5 bases). There are 15 residues in the CDR3. V was pared by 6 bases and J by 2 bases, with 16 bases between. The germline gives CDR1 MNHNY, CDR2 SVGAGI (reference sequence). The CDR3: CASSGVGGQNTEAFF. The DNA for the CDR3 is TGTGCCAGCAGCGGTGTAGGCGGACAAAACACTGAAGCTTTCTTT.

The V call is TRBV12-3 or TRBV12-4, the J call TRBJ2-5; unclear D gene. The ends were cut back, 3 bases at V and 9 bases at J, with 11 bases in the middle. CDR3 size: 12 residues. The CDR3 nucleotides are TGTGCCAGCAGTTTGGACGGTCAGCCCCAGTACTTC. It encodes CASSLDGQPQYF.

This clonotype occurred a few times. The rearrangement uses TRBV15 and TRBJ1-1; 9 nucleotides match TRBD1. The germline V gene encodes CDR1 LNHNV and CDR2 YYDKDF (reference sequence). The CDR3 is made up of 16 amino acids. V shed 2 bases and J 6 bases; nucleotides not matched to a gene: 10. CDR3 in amino acids: CATSRPPRQGVSEAFF. The DNA for the CDR3 is TGTGCCACCAGCAGACCGCCTCGACAGGGGGTCTCTGAAGCTTTCTTT. Combining the CDR3 with reference TRBV15 and TRBJ1-1 gives the whole variable domain DAMVIQNPRYQVTQFGKPVTLSCSQTLNHNVMYWYQQKSSQAPKLLFHYYDKDFNNEADTPDNFQSRRPNTSFCFLDIRSPGLGDTAMYLCATSRPPRQGVSEAFFGQGTRLTVV.

The CDR3 loop is CASSLGNTGQETQYF. DNA of the CDR3: TGTGCCAGCAGCTTGGGAAATACGGGACAAGAGACCCAGTACTTC. The V and J genes are TRBV7-2 and TRBJ2-5; perhaps TRBD2 as D (5 bases). This CDR3 is 15 amino acids long. V lost 3 bases and J 2 bases, leaving 13 bases between the germline ends. The germline V gene encodes CDR1 SGHTA and CDR2 FQGNSA.

This clonotype was observed a few times. The chain recombines TRBV30 with TRBJ1-5; D gene ambiguous. Germline V gives CDR1 GTSNPN, CDR2 SVGIG (reference sequence). The V and J ends lost 0 bases and 6 bases respectively, with 6 bases between them. The CDR3 has 12 amino acids. The CDR3 sequence: CAWSVGSQPQHF. The CDR3 DNA sequence: TGTGCCTGGAGTGTAGGGAGTCAGCCCCAGCATTTT.

This clonotype showed up many times. The chain joins TRBV6-1 to TRBJ1-4, with TRBD1 matching over 8 bases. CDR1 MNHNS and CDR2 SASEGT come from the germline V gene. There are 13 residues in the CDR3. Germline trimming cut 9 bases from V and 6 bases from J; bases unmatched to any gene: 6. Written as DNA, the CDR3 is TGTGCCAGTCGCAGGGGACAGGATGAAAAACTGTTTTTT. This translates into CASRRGQDEKLFF.

On this clonotype: This likely comes from a read error, as the CDR3 has no conserved phenylalanine or tryptophan at its end. The chain employs TRBV4-1 and TRBJ1-5; no definite D call. CDR1 and CDR2 (germline): MGHRA, YSYEKL. The germline V and J ends were trimmed by 4 bases and 1 base, with 8 bases remaining between them. The CDR3 is made up of 14 amino acids. This CDR3 reads CASSRGLSNQPQHL. The CDR3 DNA sequence: TGCGCCAGCAGCCGCGGACTCAGCAATCAGCCCCAGCATCTT.

This clonotype has only a few counts. V usage is TRBV29-1 and J usage is TRBJ2-1, with D possibly matching TRBD2 (5 bases). The ends were cut back, 7 bases at V and 6 bases at J, with 19 bases in the middle. Germline assignment: CDR1 SQVTM and CDR2 ANQGSEA. This CDR3 comprises 14 residues. The CDR3 spells CSAFDSIAINEQFF. DNA for the CDR3: TGCAGCGCCTTTGACTCCATAGCGATCAATGAGCAGTTCTTC.

This sequence joins TRBV4-2 and TRBJ1-3; D unclear. Germline V gives CDR1 LGHNA, CDR2 YNFKEQ. With 0 bases removed from V and 0 bases from J, the gap between germline ends came to 9 bases. This CDR3 spans 16 amino acids. The CDR3 region has the DNA TGTGCCAGCAGCCAAGAGGCAAGGACCTCTGGAAACACCATATATTTT. Translation: CASSQEARTSGNTIYF.

This clonotype was picked up a small number of times. J is TRBJ1-4 and V is TRBV9, with D possibly matching TRBD1 (5 bases). Germline CDR1 SGDLS, CDR2 YYNGEE. Trimming shortened V by 4 bases and J by 6 bases, and 19 bases separated the two germline ends. CDR3 length equals 16 residues. The CDR3 reads CASSPGTVTGDEKLFF. As DNA, the CDR3 is TGTGCCAGCAGCCCCGGGACGGTAACGGGGGATGAAAAACTGTTTTTT.

This clonotype was seen only a few times. One junction end disagrees with the germline gene, perhaps due to a read error. This sequence joins TRBV10-3 and TRBJ2-2, with D tentatively TRBD1 (6 bases). Germline CDR1 and CDR2: ENHRY and SYGVKD. The CDR3 covers 15 residues. CDR3 nucleotide sequence: TGTGCCAGCAGTCCCTCCAGGGGAAACACCGGGGAGCTGTTTTTT. Its translation: CASSPSRGNTGELFF.

This clonotype was seen repeatedly, ten times or more. The chain carries TRBV4-1 and TRBJ2-6; no reliable D call. The CDR3 consists of 15 residues. V lost 2 bases to trimming and J lost 2 bases, with 7 bases between them. The V gene's germline CDR1 is MGHRA and CDR2 YSYEKL. CDR3 protein: CASSQPGTGANVLTF. In DNA form, the CDR3 reads TGCGCCAGCAGCCAACCCGGAACTGGGGCCAACGTCCTGACTTTC.

This clonotype was observed many times. The chain recombines TRBV18 with TRBJ2-5; TRBD1 might be the D (6 bases). The CDR3 sequence is 12 residues long. The germline gives CDR1 KGHSH, CDR2 LQKENI. Trimming stripped 6 bases from V and 1 base from J, with 6 bases between. CDR3 coding DNA: TGTGCCAGCTCGGACAGCCAAGAGACCCAGTACTTC. Translation gives CASSDSQETQYF.